The 4 T cell receptor beta chains in this list originate from one sample, sequenced in a study of T cell responses to AZD1222 COVID-19 vaccine. Here immunoSEQ multiplex PCR was the method, and the copy in TCRdb shows in-frame clones only, minus some. The sample lists tens of thousands of clones, approximately 84% occurring once. The starting material was peripheral blood, obtained on day 0 of AZD1222 vaccination. These receptors were collected from an adult in good health.

The sample holds a few counts of this clone. The V and J genes are TRBV5-6 and TRBJ2-7; the D is unclear. Germline V lookup: CDR1 SGHDT, CDR2 YYEEEE. The CDR3 consists of 13 residues. V was shortened by 4 bases and J by 0 bases, with 8 bases between the two germline ends. The CDR3 loop reads CASSRYSSYEQYF. For the CDR3, the DNA is TGTGCCAGCAGCCGATACAGCTCCTACGAGCAGTACTTC.

J is TRBJ2-5 and V is TRBV6-1; D gene unclear. The CDR3 covers 13 residues. CDR1 is MNHNS, CDR2 SASEGT, per germline. V was clipped by 2 bases and J by 5 bases, with 9 bases between them. The CDR3 sequence is CASSEIFGETQYF. The CDR3 DNA sequence: TGTGCCAGCAGTGAAATTTTTGGGGAGACCCAGTACTTC.

The genes are TRBV7-9 and TRBJ1-2, with 8 bases aligning to TRBD1. V trimming: 2 bases; J trimming: 4 bases; junction bases outside the gene matches: 9. Germline values: CDR1 SEHNR, CDR2 FQNEAQ (reference sequence). The CDR3 contains 16 residues. The CDR3 reads CASSLWETGDLYGYTF. The DNA of the CDR3 is TGTGCCAGCAGCTTATGGGAGACAGGGGACCTCTATGGCTACACCTTC.

The rearrangement uses TRBV2 and TRBJ2-7; D gene uncertain. Germline lookup yields CDR1 SNHLY and CDR2 FYNNEI. V lost 0 bases and J lost 3, with 9 bases in between. This CDR3 has 14 residues. The CDR3 is CASSEAQTLYEQYF. In DNA form, the CDR3 reads TGTGCCAGCAGTGAAGCTCAGACTCTCTACGAGCAGTACTTC.